A selection of T cell receptor beta chains follows, all from one sample in a study of cytotoxic CD8 clonotypes in ibrutinib-treated CLL. This table comes from immunoSEQ multiplex PCR, and its TCRdb copy is limited to in-frame clones, with some not included. The sample carries 55,000 to 60,000 clones, nearly 55% recorded once. The source material was PBMCs, sampled at disease progression, from a patient treated with ibrutinib. The origin of the receptors is a human donor with chronic lymphocytic leukemia. The CDR3 runs from the conserved cysteine through the conserved F or W. Fields, in order: clone size, D gene, J gene, V gene, CDR3 DNA, CDR3 protein. D genes are given only for firm matches. Clone size appears in some rows only: once, few, many, or a class for an expanded clone.

abundance: .; d_gene: TRBD1; j_gene: TRBJ2-7; v_gene: TRBV27; CDR3nt: TGTGCCCAGGGTCGGGACAGGGGCCACGAGCAGTACTTC; CDR3aa: CAQGRDRGHEQYF
abundance: .; d_gene: TRBD2; j_gene: TRBJ2-7; v_gene: TRBV6-7; CDR3nt: TGTGCCAGCAGGCTAGCGGAACTATACGAGCAGTACTTC; CDR3aa: CASRLAELYEQYF
abundance: .; d_gene: .; j_gene: TRBJ2-5; v_gene: TRBV30; CDR3nt: TGTGCCTGGAGTGAGGGGATCGGTAGCGGAGAGGAGACCCAGTACTTC; CDR3aa: CAWSEGIGSGEETQYF
abundance: few; d_gene: .; j_gene: TRBJ2-7; v_gene: TRBV6-5; CDR3nt: TGTGCCAGCAGACGCCTTCGGGGAGCCTACGAGCAGTACTTC; CDR3aa: CASRRLRGAYEQYF
abundance: .; d_gene: .; j_gene: TRBJ2-2; v_gene: TRBV7-2; CDR3nt: TGTGCCAGCAGCTTAGTTTGGGTCACCGGGGAGCTGTTTTTT; CDR3aa: CASSLVWVTGELFF
abundance: .; d_gene: .; j_gene: TRBJ2-5; v_gene: TRBV7-2; CDR3nt: TGTGCCAGCAGCTTACAAGTTTGGAACCAAGAGACCCAGTACTTC; CDR3aa: CASSLQVWNQETQYF
abundance: .; d_gene: .; j_gene: TRBJ1-2; v_gene: TRBV5-1; CDR3nt: TGCGCCAGCAGCCGGGACACTTATGGCTACACCTTC; CDR3aa: CASSRDTYGYTF
abundance: medium-sized; d_gene: .; j_gene: TRBJ1-5; v_gene: TRBV6-1; CDR3nt: TGTGCCACCAGGACAGAGAGCCAGCCCCAGCATTTT; CDR3aa: CATRTESQPQHF
abundance: .; d_gene: TRBD1; j_gene: TRBJ2-5; v_gene: TRBV6-5; CDR3nt: TGTGCCAGCAGTCTTGGACAGGGGTTACAAGAGACCCAGTACTTC; CDR3aa: CASSLGQGLQETQYF
abundance: few; d_gene: TRBD2; j_gene: TRBJ2-5; v_gene: TRBV30; CDR3nt: TGTGCCTGGAGTGTTGTCTGGACTAGCGGGGGGCGCGAGACCCAGTACTTC; CDR3aa: CAWSVVWTSGGRETQYF
abundance: .; d_gene: .; j_gene: TRBJ2-1; v_gene: TRBV30; CDR3nt: TGTGCCTGGAGTGTACGGGGGTCCTACAATGAGCAGTTCTTC; CDR3aa: CAWSVRGSYNEQFF
abundance: .; d_gene: TRBD2; j_gene: TRBJ2-4; v_gene: TRBV7-8; CDR3nt: TGTGCCAGCAGCTTTGCGGGGGGTGTCCAAAACATTCAGTACTTC; CDR3aa: CASSFAGGVQNIQYF
abundance: .; d_gene: TRBD1; j_gene: TRBJ1-6; v_gene: TRBV5-1; CDR3nt: TGCGCCAGCAGAGAGACGGGACAGTACAATTCACCCCTCCACTTT; CDR3aa: CASRETGQYNSPLHF
abundance: medium-sized; d_gene: .; j_gene: TRBJ2-2; v_gene: TRBV9; CDR3nt: TGTGCCAGTTCCGGCCCCACCGGGGAGCTGTTTTTT; CDR3aa: CASSGPTGELFF
abundance: once; d_gene: .; j_gene: TRBJ1-3; v_gene: TRBV20-1; CDR3nt: TGCAGTGCTAGATCCGGAAACACCATATATTTT; CDR3aa: CSARSGNTIYF
abundance: .; d_gene: TRBD1; j_gene: TRBJ1-5; v_gene: TRBV7-9; CDR3nt: TGTGCCAGCAGCCCCGGACAGGGCACACAGCCCCAGCATTTT; CDR3aa: CASSPGQGTQPQHF
abundance: .; d_gene: TRBD2; j_gene: TRBJ2-1; v_gene: TRBV7-3; CDR3nt: TGTGCCAGCAGCCCAAGCGGGAGCTCCTACAATGAGCAGTTCTTC; CDR3aa: CASSPSGSSYNEQFF
abundance: .; d_gene: .; j_gene: TRBJ1-1; v_gene: TRBV29-1; CDR3nt: TGCAGCGTTGAGGAATTCCCTGAAGCTTTCTTT; CDR3aa: CSVEEFPEAFF
abundance: .; d_gene: .; j_gene: TRBJ1-1; v_gene: TRBV27; CDR3nt: TGTGCCAGCAGTCGGTCCCTGGCCGGCGCTGAAGCTTTCTTT; CDR3aa: CASSRSLAGAEAFF
abundance: .; d_gene: TRBD2; j_gene: TRBJ2-7; v_gene: TRBV7-2; CDR3nt: TGTGCCAGCAGCCGGACTAGCGGGGGGAATACCTACGAGCAGTACTTC; CDR3aa: CASSRTSGGNTYEQYF
abundance: .; d_gene: .; j_gene: TRBJ2-7; v_gene: TRBV6-1; CDR3nt: TGTGCCAGCACACCGACGGAGGGGGTGGGCGAGCAGTACTTC; CDR3aa: CASTPTEGVGEQYF
abundance: once; d_gene: TRBD1; j_gene: TRBJ2-6; v_gene: TRBV6-1; CDR3nt: TGTGCCAGCAGTGGGGGGACAGGGGAGACTCTGGGCGCCAACGTCCTGACTTTC; CDR3aa: CASSGGTGETLGANVLTF
abundance: .; d_gene: TRBD1; j_gene: TRBJ2-3; v_gene: TRBV28; CDR3nt: TGTGCCAGCAGTTCCCCTGGGACAGGGGGAAGGGATACGCAGTATTTT; CDR3aa: CASSSPGTGGRDTQYF
abundance: few; d_gene: TRBD1; j_gene: TRBJ2-7; v_gene: TRBV5-4; CDR3nt: TGTGCCAGCAGCTTAGGGACAGGTGGAGGAGTAGGCGACGAGCAGTACTTC; CDR3aa: CASSLGTGGGVGDEQYF
abundance: .; d_gene: .; j_gene: TRBJ1-5; v_gene: TRBV27; CDR3nt: TGTGCCAGCCGGGACATTGGGGGGGGGAGCAATCAGCCCCAGCATTTT; CDR3aa: CASRDIGGGSNQPQHF
abundance: few; d_gene: TRBD2; j_gene: TRBJ2-2; v_gene: TRBV7-3; CDR3nt: TGTGCCAGCAGCTTGACTAGCGGGTCTACCGGGGAGCTGTTTTTT; CDR3aa: CASSLTSGSTGELFF
abundance: .; d_gene: .; j_gene: TRBJ2-3; v_gene: TRBV6-5; CDR3nt: TGTGCCAGCAAAGTGGGAACTTGGACAGATACGCAGTATTTT; CDR3aa: CASKVGTWTDTQYF
abundance: few; d_gene: .; j_gene: TRBJ2-7; v_gene: TRBV4-3; CDR3nt: TGCGCCAGCAGCCAAGACTCCGGGGCAAGCTACGAGCAGTACTTC; CDR3aa: CASSQDSGASYEQYF
abundance: few; d_gene: .; j_gene: TRBJ1-4; v_gene: TRBV5-4; CDR3nt: TGTGCCAGCAGCTTGGACTTGGGCAGGACGCTGTTTTTT; CDR3aa: CASSLDLGRTLFF
abundance: .; d_gene: .; j_gene: TRBJ2-7; v_gene: TRBV11-3; CDR3nt: TGTGCCAGCAGCACCATCTACGAGCAGTACTTC; CDR3aa: CASSTIYEQYF
abundance: few; d_gene: .; j_gene: TRBJ2-3; v_gene: TRBV7-9; CDR3nt: TGTGCCAGCCGGGGAACCACAGATACGCAGTATTTT; CDR3aa: CASRGTTDTQYF
abundance: few; d_gene: TRBD1; j_gene: TRBJ2-6; v_gene: TRBV18; CDR3nt: TGTGCCAGCTCCCGACAGGGGGCCTCTGGGGCCAACGTCCTGACTTTC; CDR3aa: CASSRQGASGANVLTF
abundance: .; d_gene: TRBD1; j_gene: TRBJ2-7; v_gene: TRBV30; CDR3nt: TGTGCCTGGAAGGGGACAGGTCGGCCGGGGAGCTCCTACGAGCAGTACTTC; CDR3aa: CAWKGTGRPGSSYEQYF
abundance: .; d_gene: TRBD2; j_gene: TRBJ2-1; v_gene: TRBV10-3; CDR3nt: TGTGCCATCACCCCAGCGGGAGGGGGTTACAATGAGCAGTTCTTC; CDR3aa: CAITPAGGGYNEQFF
abundance: .; d_gene: TRBD2; j_gene: TRBJ2-7; v_gene: TRBV7-9; CDR3nt: TGTGCCAGCAGCTTTGGGACTAGGTCTAACGAGCAGTACTTC; CDR3aa: CASSFGTRSNEQYF
abundance: .; d_gene: .; j_gene: TRBJ2-7; v_gene: TRBV28; CDR3nt: TGTGCCAGCAGTCCTCGTGAAGGGGGTCACGAGCAGTACTTC; CDR3aa: CASSPREGGHEQYF
abundance: .; d_gene: TRBD1; j_gene: TRBJ1-6; v_gene: TRBV4-2; CDR3nt: TGTGCCAGCAGCCAGGGGACAGGGGGTTCACCCCTCCACTTT; CDR3aa: CASSQGTGGSPLHF
abundance: once; d_gene: .; j_gene: TRBJ2-7; v_gene: TRBV28; CDR3nt: TGTGCCAGCAGTTCAGGGCAGGGGCGATTCTACGAGCAGTACTTC; CDR3aa: CASSSGQGRFYEQYF
abundance: .; d_gene: TRBD1; j_gene: TRBJ1-2; v_gene: TRBV28; CDR3nt: TGTGCCAGCAGTGGACAGGGGTCTAACTATGGCTACACCTTC; CDR3aa: CASSGQGSNYGYTF
abundance: .; d_gene: .; j_gene: TRBJ1-4; v_gene: TRBV29-1; CDR3nt: TGCAGCGTGGAGACAAGATTTACTGAAAAACTGTTTTTT; CDR3aa: CSVETRFTEKLFF
abundance: few; d_gene: TRBD1; j_gene: TRBJ1-5; v_gene: TRBV7-9; CDR3nt: TGTGCCAGCAGTACAGGGGCTCTTAATCAGCCCCAGCATTTT; CDR3aa: CASSTGALNQPQHF
abundance: few; d_gene: .; j_gene: TRBJ2-7; v_gene: TRBV5-1; CDR3nt: TGCGCCAGCAGCGACGGGCACGCCGAGCAGTACTTC; CDR3aa: CASSDGHAEQYF
abundance: many; d_gene: .; j_gene: TRBJ2-7; v_gene: TRBV6-5; CDR3nt: TGTGCCAGCAGTTACTCCGGGTATAGCTCCTACGAGCAGTACTTC; CDR3aa: CASSYSGYSSYEQYF
abundance: .; d_gene: .; j_gene: TRBJ1-2; v_gene: TRBV9; CDR3nt: TGTGCCAGCAGCGGCAGGGGCTATGGCTACACCTTC; CDR3aa: CASSGRGYGYTF
abundance: .; d_gene: .; j_gene: TRBJ2-2; v_gene: TRBV5-1; CDR3nt: TGCGCCAGCAGCTTCCGGGACTCTGAGTACCCCGGGGAGCTGTTTTTT; CDR3aa: CASSFRDSEYPGELFF
abundance: .; d_gene: .; j_gene: TRBJ2-2; v_gene: TRBV5-1; CDR3nt: TGCGCCAGCAGCTGGGGGACATTCGGTTTGTCCGGGGAGCTGTTTTTT; CDR3aa: CASSWGTFGLSGELFF
abundance: few; d_gene: .; j_gene: TRBJ2-2; v_gene: TRBV28; CDR3nt: TGTGCCAGCAGTTCGGGCCACGGGGGGAACACCGGGGAGCTGTTTTTT; CDR3aa: CASSSGHGGNTGELFF
abundance: .; d_gene: .; j_gene: TRBJ1-3; v_gene: TRBV15; CDR3nt: TGTGCCACCAGCAGTCAACAAGGGTCCTCTGGAAACACCATATATTTT; CDR3aa: CATSSQQGSSGNTIYF
abundance: .; d_gene: .; j_gene: TRBJ1-1; v_gene: TRBV30; CDR3nt: TGTGCCTGGAAGAGGCAGCTTATTTCAATCGAAGCTTTCTTT; CDR3aa: CAWKRQLISIEAFF
abundance: once; d_gene: .; j_gene: TRBJ1-4; v_gene: TRBV2; CDR3nt: TGTGCCAGCAGCACCCTGGAAGGAGAAAAACTGTTTTTT; CDR3aa: CASSTLEGEKLFF
abundance: .; d_gene: TRBD1; j_gene: TRBJ2-5; v_gene: TRBV28; CDR3nt: TGTGCCAGCAGTTTATCCGGGGACAGGGAGGGGGAGACCCAGTACTTC; CDR3aa: CASSLSGDREGETQYF
abundance: .; d_gene: .; j_gene: TRBJ2-1; v_gene: TRBV9; CDR3nt: TGTGCCAGCAGCGTAGACACGTGGAACAATGAGCAGTTCTTC; CDR3aa: CASSVDTWNNEQFF
abundance: few; d_gene: TRBD1; j_gene: TRBJ1-3; v_gene: TRBV9; CDR3nt: TGTGCCAGAAAGGGACAGGGTAGAAACACCATATATTTT; CDR3aa: CARKGQGRNTIYF